The present entry profiles one T cell receptor (beta chain) with its context. The sample originates from a study of PD-L1 blockade in urothelial cancer. Study background: The researchers analyzed blood 3 weeks (second dose) and 6 weeks after treatment start.

Profiled with immunoSEQ multiplex PCR; TCRdb holds only in-frame clones, not every one. The sample carries 65,000 to 90,000 clones, roughly 89% recorded once. Looked up from germline, CDR1 is SGDLS and CDR2 is YYNGEE. This CDR3 spans 15 amino acids. V was shortened by 1 base and J by 0 bases, with 10 bases between the two germline ends. Described time point: pretreatment peripheral blood. The TCR originated in a woman between 65 and 79 years old with urothelial cancer. The chain joins TRBV9 to TRBJ1-1; D not resolved. This specimen consisted of PBMCs, obtained around atezolizumab (anti-PD-L1) treatment. The CDR3, as DNA: TGTGCCAGCAGCGTACTATCCGCTATGAACACTGAAGCTTTCTTT. Its protein is CASSVLSAMNTEAFF.